This passage covers 29 T cell receptor beta chains from one sample sequenced in a study of blood T cell repertoires in COVID-19. Generated by immunoSEQ multiplex PCR, the TCRdb table keeps only in-frame clones and is missing some. The sample has approximately 290,000 clones; 90% are singletons. The sequenced sample was PBMCs or T cells enriched from blood (not recorded which). These receptors were taken from a woman under 30 with acute COVID-19.

The chain uses TRBV13 and TRBJ2-7, with 12 bases identical to TRBD1. The CDR3 has 15 residues. Trimming removed 2 bases from V and 5 bases from J; junction bases left unmatched: 4. Germline values: CDR1 PRHDT, CDR2 FYEKMQ (reference sequence). The CDR3 protein is CASSLRGQGAHEQYF. The CDR3 region has the DNA TGTGCCAGCAGCTTAAGGGGACAGGGGGCTCACGAGCAGTACTTC.

The sample holds a few counts of this clone. J is TRBJ1-1 and V is TRBV7-3; D perhaps matches TRBD1 (6 bases). The CDR3 length is 15 residues. The germline V gene encodes CDR1 SGHTA and CDR2 FQGTGA. V was trimmed by 4 bases and J by 1 base, leaving 13 bases between them. DNA for the CDR3: TGTGCCAGCAGCTACGATCCGGGACAGAACACTGAAGCTTTCTTT. Translation gives CASSYDPGQNTEAFF.

V is TRBV11-2 and J is TRBJ1-5; TRBD1 aligns across 8 bases. V was pared by 5 bases and J by 8 bases, with 8 bases of the junction left unmatched. CDR3 size: 14 residues. The V gene's germline CDR1 is SGHAT and CDR2 FQNNGV. CDR3 residues: CASSPGQGVEPQHF. In DNA, the CDR3 is TGTGCCAGCAGCCCAGGACAGGGTGTTGAGCCCCAGCATTTT.

This rearrangement joins TRBV5-1 to TRBJ2-7; the match to TRBD1 covers 10 bases. Looked up from germline, CDR1 is SGHRS and CDR2 is YFSETQ. The CDR3 contains 13 residues. The V segment lost 3 bases and the J segment 3 bases; nucleotides outside the gene matches: 0. CDR3 sequence reads: CASSWTGGYEQYF. CDR3 coding DNA: TGCGCCAGCAGCTGGACAGGGGGCTACGAGCAGTACTTC.

The chain joins TRBV15 to TRBJ2-7, with TRBD2 as a possible D gene (6 bases). The CDR3 sequence is 15 residues long. The germline V gene encodes CDR1 LNHNV and CDR2 YYDKDF (reference sequence). V lost 0 bases and J lost 4, with 13 bases in between. CDR3 sequence: CATSRDRGRSYEQYF. CDR3 DNA sequence: TGTGCCACCAGCAGAGACCGTGGGAGGTCTTACGAGCAGTACTTC.

This sequence joins TRBV28 and TRBJ1-2; 8 nucleotides match TRBD1. V lost 2 bases and J lost 4; bases outside the gene matches: 9. Germline V gene data show CDR1 as MDHEN and CDR2 as SYDVKM. The CDR3 has 16 amino acids. Written as DNA, the CDR3 is TGTGCCAGCAGTTTACCGGGAGAGGGGACAGGCTATGGCTACACCTTC. Its protein product is CASSLPGEGTGYGYTF.

The genes are TRBV6-4 and TRBJ2-1, with TRBD2 matching 9 bases. This CDR3 has 14 amino acids. Germline CDR1 MRHNA, CDR2 SNTAGT. V lost 2 bases and J lost 6; bases outside the gene matches: 2. Here the CDR3 DNA reads TGTGCCAGCAGTGACCTAGCGGGAAGCAATGAGCAGTTCTTC. Protein: CASSDLAGSNEQFF.

The chain has TRBV9 and TRBJ2-1; 7 positions match TRBD1. The CDR3 spans 15 residues. V was pared by 4 bases and J by 2 bases, with 6 bases of the junction left unmatched. Germline CDR1 and CDR2: SGDLS and YYNGEE. The CDR3 DNA is TGTGCCAGCAGCACGACAGGGCTCACCTACAATGAGCAGTTCTTC. Its translation: CASSTTGLTYNEQFF. Variable domain in full (rest from reference TRBV9 and TRBJ2-1): DSGVTQTPKHLITATGQRVTLRCSPRSGDLSVYWYQQSLDQGLQFLIQYYNGEERAKGNILERFSAQQFPDLHSELNLSSLELGDSALYFCASSTTGLTYNEQFFGPGTRLTVL.

This clone came up a few times. The V and J genes are TRBV6-5 and TRBJ2-7, with D possibly being TRBD1 (6 bases). The CDR3 has 16 residues. The ends were cut back, 2 bases at V and 3 bases at J, with 17 bases in the middle. In germline, CDR1 is MNHEY, CDR2 SVGAGI. The CDR3 sequence is CASSYTPSGQLYEQYF. The DNA for the CDR3 is TGTGCCAGCAGTTACACCCCTTCGGGACAACTCTACGAGCAGTACTTC.

The gene calls are TRBV6-5 and TRBJ1-4, with D tentatively TRBD1 (5 bases). The germline V gene has CDR1 MNHEY and CDR2 SVGAGI. The CDR3 runs to 13 residues. V was shortened by 5 bases and J by 8 bases, with 12 bases between the two germline ends. The CDR3 DNA reads as TGTGCCAGCAGTCTTGGAAGACAGGAAAAACTGTTTTTT. The encoded protein is CASSLGRQEKLFF.

The chain joins TRBV6-5 to TRBJ1-2; D perhaps matches TRBD1 (6 bases). V shed 2 bases and J shed 8 bases, with 15 bases lying between them. CDR1 and CDR2 from the germline V gene are MNHEY and SVGAGI. This CDR3 spans 14 amino acids. CDR3 nucleotide sequence: TGTGCCAGCAGTTACGACACGCAGGGACACGGCTACACCTTC. The encoded protein is CASSYDTQGHGYTF.

The V call is TRBV5-4, the J call TRBJ2-5; no reliable D call. The V gene's germline CDR1 is SGHNT and CDR2 YYREEE (reference sequence). V lost 0 bases, J lost 2 bases, and 5 bases lay in between. The CDR3 runs 13 residues. The CDR3 DNA is TGTGCCAGCAGCTTGGAACTGCAAGAGACCCAGTACTTC. This encodes CASSLELQETQYF. The entire variable domain, with the rest obtained from reference TRBV5-4 and TRBJ2-5, is as follows: ETGVTQSPTHLIKTRGQQVTLRCSSQSGHNTVSWYQQALGQGPQFIFQYYREEENGRGNFPPRFSGLQFPNYSSELNVNALELDDSALYLCASSLELQETQYFGPGTRLLVL.

The V and J genes are TRBV2 and TRBJ1-2, with D possibly matching TRBD1 (6 bases). This CDR3 comprises 13 residues. The V end was cut by 6 bases, the J end by 4 bases, with 12 bases between. CDR1 is SNHLY and CDR2 is FYNNEI in the germline V gene. Here the CDR3 reads CASSETGPYGYTF. DNA of the CDR3: TGTGCCAGCAGCGAGACAGGTCCCTATGGCTACACCTTC.

CDR3 protein: CASSLRGSGYEQYF. The CDR3 nucleotides are TGTGCCAGCAGTTTACGAGGGAGTGGGTACGAGCAGTACTTC. This chain joins TRBV27 and TRBJ2-7; maybe TRBD2 (5 bases). Per the germline V gene, CDR1 is MNHEY and CDR2 is SMNVEV (reference sequence). The CDR3 loop spans 14 amino acids. Trimming took off 2 bases at V and 4 bases at J, with 12 bases between the two ends.

V and J are TRBV24-1 and TRBJ1-2; 7 nucleotides agree with TRBD1. The germline V gene has CDR1 KGHDR and CDR2 SFDVKD. This CDR3 is 14 amino acids long. V shed 4 bases and J 4 bases; nucleotides not matched to a gene: 5. The CDR3 nucleotides are TGTGCCACCAGTGACATAGACAGGGTCTATGGCTACACCTTC. Protein product: CATSDIDRVYGYTF.

The chain recombines TRBV7-2 with TRBJ2-1, with D possibly matching TRBD1 (7 bases). CDR1 and CDR2 (germline): SGHTA, FQGNSA. The CDR3 spans 13 residues. Trimming took off 6 bases at V and 6 bases at J, with 12 bases between the two ends. The CDR3 nucleotides read TGTGCCAGCAGGGCAGGGGGACTCAATGAGCAGTTCTTC. Protein sequence: CASRAGGLNEQFF.

The chain uses TRBV7-9 and TRBJ1-4; possible D gene TRBD1, 5 bases. CDR3 length equals 14 residues. V lost 5 bases to trimming and J lost 4 bases, with 11 bases between them. Germline V CDR1 and CDR2: SEHNR, FQNEAQ (reference sequence). CDR3 DNA sequence: TGTGCCAGCAGCCGTCCGACAGTTAATGAAAAACTGTTTTTT. Translation: CASSRPTVNEKLFF.

This chain joins TRBV27 and TRBJ1-6; no definite D call. Germline lookup yields CDR1 MNHEY and CDR2 SMNVEV (reference sequence). This CDR3 has 15 residues. Trimming took off 7 bases at V and 5 bases at J, with 15 bases between the two ends. CDR3 in amino acids: CASKKPTADNSPLHF. DNA of the CDR3: TGTGCCAGCAAAAAACCGACGGCGGATAATTCACCCCTCCACTTT.

This chain links TRBV30 with TRBJ1-3; D might be TRBD1 (5 bases). V lost 3 bases and J lost 0, with 15 bases in between. The CDR3 extends over 16 amino acids. CDR1 is GTSNPN, CDR2 SVGIG, per germline (reference sequence). The CDR3: CAWSPETVSSGNTIYF. The CDR3 bases are TGTGCCTGGAGCCCGGAGACAGTTTCCTCTGGAAACACCATATATTTT.

This clone was observed once. The V and J genes are TRBV25-1 and TRBJ1-4, with a tentative D call TRBD1 (6 bases). The V and J ends lost 5 bases and 6 bases respectively, with 10 bases between them. This CDR3 region has 13 residues. Germline loops: CDR1 MGHDK, CDR2 SYGVNS. CDR3 sequence: CASSSRGDEKLFF. In nucleotides, the CDR3 is TGTGCCAGCAGTTCCAGGGGAGATGAAAAACTGTTTTTT.

Only one count was recorded for this clone. The gene calls are TRBV29-1 and TRBJ1-1; 10 bases are a match to TRBD1. The junction had 8 bases not matched to a gene; V was cut back by 5 bases and J by 5 bases. The CDR3 contains 14 residues. Germline V gene data show CDR1 as SQVTM and CDR2 as ANQGSEA. The CDR3 DNA follows: TGCAGCGTTTTAGACAGGGGGCCGGGGACTGAAGCTTTCTTT. Encoded protein: CSVLDRGPGTEAFF.

The chain carries TRBV4-1 and TRBJ2-1; 13 bases line up with TRBD2. V trimming: 0 bases; J trimming: 1 base; junction bases outside the gene matches: 6. Germline V lookup: CDR1 MGHRA, CDR2 YSYEKL. The CDR3 loop spans 19 amino acids. This chain's CDR3 is CASSQDVGLAGASYNEQFF. DNA for the CDR3: TGCGCCAGCAGCCAAGATGTCGGACTAGCGGGAGCTTCCTACAATGAGCAGTTCTTC.

The chain employs TRBV21-1 and TRBJ2-7; the table's D call TRBD2 went unverified against the DNA. TRBV21-1 counts as a pseudogene. CDR3 length: 14 amino acids. CDR3 sequence (DNA): TGTGCCAGCCAGAGCGGAGGAAGCTCCTACGAGCAGTACTTC. Its translation is CASQSGGSSYEQYF.

The chain recombines TRBV19 with TRBJ2-1; 12 positions match TRBD2. This CDR3 comprises 18 residues. From germline, CDR1 is LNHDA and CDR2 SQIVND (reference sequence). The J segment lost 1 base and the V segment lost 7 bases, leaving 11 bases of the junction unmatched. The chain's CDR3 is CASTELAGGERSYNEQFF. The DNA for the CDR3 is TGTGCCAGTACCGAGCTAGCGGGAGGGGAACGGTCCTACAATGAGCAGTTCTTC.

The chain is built from TRBV19 and TRBJ1-5, with 7 bases lining up with TRBD1. Trimming at V came to 7 bases and at J to 7 bases, leaving 10 bases not matched to a gene. This CDR3 region has 14 residues. Germline CDR1 is LNHDA and CDR2 is SQIVND (reference sequence). The CDR3 region is CASTLGDRRQPQHF. The CDR3 nucleotides read TGTGCCAGTACCTTGGGGGACAGACGGCAGCCCCAGCATTTT.

This clone has only one observation. The chain joins TRBV7-9 to TRBJ2-5; the D gene is possibly TRBD1 (5 bases). The germline V and J ends were trimmed by 2 bases and 4 bases, with 11 bases remaining between them. Germline V gene sequence: CDR1 SEHNR, CDR2 FQNEAQ (reference sequence). The CDR3 consists of 14 residues. CDR3 coding DNA: TGTGCCAGCAGCTTAAACAGACAGAGAGAGACCCAGTACTTC. Protein product: CASSLNRQRETQYF. Full variable domain (remainder filled in from reference TRBV7-9 and TRBJ2-5): DTGVSQNPRHKITKRGQNVTFRCDPISEHNRLYWYRQTLGQGPEFLTYFQNEAQLEKSRLLSDRFSAERPKGSFSTLEIQRTEQGDSAMYLCASSLNRQRETQYFGPGTRLLVL.

The chain employs TRBV24-1 and TRBJ1-5; 10 bases fit TRBD1. From germline, CDR1 is KGHDR and CDR2 SFDVKD. The V and J ends lost 6 bases and 6 bases, in that order; junction bases with no gene match: 10. The CDR3 has 16 residues. CDR3 nucleotides: TGTGCCACCAGTAGTCGACAGGGGGCGCAGGGTCAGCCCCAGCATTTT. Its protein product is CATSSRQGAQGQPQHF.

In DNA form, the CDR3 reads TGTGCCACCAGTGATGGAGGGAACACTGAAGCTTTCTTT. Protein sequence: CATSDGGNTEAFF. The chain has TRBV24-1 and TRBJ1-1, with D unclear. V shed 3 bases and J shed 1 base, with 5 bases lying between them. CDR1 and CDR2 (germline): KGHDR, SFDVKD. The CDR3 is made up of 13 amino acids.

V gene TRBV2 combines with J gene TRBJ1-1; D perhaps matches TRBD1 (5 bases). Germline V gene data show CDR1 as SNHLY and CDR2 as FYNNEI. V gave up 3 bases and J gave up 4 bases, with 12 bases separating them. The CDR3 is 14 amino acids. CDR3 bases: TGTGCCAGCAGTGAGTTACAGGTGTCCACTGAAGCTTTCTTT. Its translation: CASSELQVSTEAFF.